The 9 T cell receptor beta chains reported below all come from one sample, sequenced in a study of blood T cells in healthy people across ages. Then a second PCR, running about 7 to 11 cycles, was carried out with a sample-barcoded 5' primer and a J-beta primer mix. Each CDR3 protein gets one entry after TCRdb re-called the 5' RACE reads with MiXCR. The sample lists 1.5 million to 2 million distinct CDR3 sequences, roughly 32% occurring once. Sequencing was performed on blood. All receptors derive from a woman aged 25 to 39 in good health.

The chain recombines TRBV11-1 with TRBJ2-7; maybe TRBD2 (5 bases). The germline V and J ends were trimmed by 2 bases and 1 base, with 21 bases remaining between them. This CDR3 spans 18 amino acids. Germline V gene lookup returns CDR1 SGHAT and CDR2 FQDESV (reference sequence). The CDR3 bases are TGTGCCAGCAGCTTAACGGACCCCCGGGGAAGGAAGTCCTACGAGCAGTACTTC. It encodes CASSLTDPRGRKSYEQYF.

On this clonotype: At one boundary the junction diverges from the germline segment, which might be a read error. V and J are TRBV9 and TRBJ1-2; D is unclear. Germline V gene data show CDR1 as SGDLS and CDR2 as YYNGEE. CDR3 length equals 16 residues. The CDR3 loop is CASCVSGREGNYGYTF. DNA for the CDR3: TGTGCCAGCTGCGTATCAGGAAGGGAAGGGAACTATGGCTACACCTTC.

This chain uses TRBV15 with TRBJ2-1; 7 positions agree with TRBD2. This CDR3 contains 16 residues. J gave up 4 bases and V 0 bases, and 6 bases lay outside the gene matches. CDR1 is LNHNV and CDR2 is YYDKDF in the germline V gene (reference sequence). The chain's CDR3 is CATSRETTSPYNEQFF. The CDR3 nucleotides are TGTGCCACCAGCAGAGAGACGACTAGCCCATACAATGAGCAGTTCTTC. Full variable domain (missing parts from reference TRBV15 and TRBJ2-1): DAMVIQNPRYQVTQFGKPVTLSCSQTLNHNVMYWYQQKSSQAPKLLFHYYDKDFNNEADTPDNFQSRRPNTSFCFLDIRSPGLGDTAMYLCATSRETTSPYNEQFFGPGTRLTVL.

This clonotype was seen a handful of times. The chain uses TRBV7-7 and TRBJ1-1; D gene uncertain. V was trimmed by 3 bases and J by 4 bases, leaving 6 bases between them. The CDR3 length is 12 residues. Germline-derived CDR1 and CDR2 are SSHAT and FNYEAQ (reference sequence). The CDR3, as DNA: TGTGCCAGCAGCTTGAAGTGCACTGAAGCTTTCTTT. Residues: CASSLKCTEAFF.

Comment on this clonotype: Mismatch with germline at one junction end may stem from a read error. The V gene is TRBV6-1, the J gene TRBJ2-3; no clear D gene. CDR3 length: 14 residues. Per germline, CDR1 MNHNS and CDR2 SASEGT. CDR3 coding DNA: TGTGCCAGCAGTGAAGGGCCGTACACAGATATGCAGTATTTT. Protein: CASSEGPYTDMQYF.

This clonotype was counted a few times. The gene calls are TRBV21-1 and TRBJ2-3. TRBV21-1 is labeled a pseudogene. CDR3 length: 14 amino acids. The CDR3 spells CANIRARSTDTQYF. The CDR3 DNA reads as TGTGCCAACATCCGAGCGAGAAGCACAGATACGCAGTATTTT.

The CDR3 DNA follows: TGTGCCAGCAGTTTAGCGATAATACGACAGGAAGGCAATCAGCCCCAGCATTTT. This translates into CASSLAIIRQEGNQPQHF. This chain uses TRBV12-3 or TRBV12-4 with TRBJ1-5, with TRBD1 as a possible D gene (6 bases). Trimming left V 0 bases short and J 2 bases short, with 17 bases between. This CDR3 is 18 amino acids long.

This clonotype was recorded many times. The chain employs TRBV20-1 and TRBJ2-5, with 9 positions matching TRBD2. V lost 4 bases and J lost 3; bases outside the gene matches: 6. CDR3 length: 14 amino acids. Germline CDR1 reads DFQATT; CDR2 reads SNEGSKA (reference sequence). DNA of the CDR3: TGCAGTGCTACACCGACTAGCGGCAAAGAGACCCAGTACTTC. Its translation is CSATPTSGKETQYF.

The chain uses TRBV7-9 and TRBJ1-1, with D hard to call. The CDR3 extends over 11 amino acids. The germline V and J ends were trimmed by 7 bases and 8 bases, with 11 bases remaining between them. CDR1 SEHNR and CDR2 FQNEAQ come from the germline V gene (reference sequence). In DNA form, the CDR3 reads TGTGCCAGCACCTTGGGTATAGAAGCTTTCTTT. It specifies CASTLGIEAFF.